The 5 T cell receptor beta chains in this list originate from one sample, sequenced in a study of shared clonotypes between healthy human individuals. Sequencing was performed with immunoSEQ multiplex PCR; in TCRdb, only in-frame clones are kept and a portion is missing. Counted here are about 2 million clones, about 95% occurring once; the ten biggest clones make up under 1.5%. CD8 cells classed as naive were CD45RO-negative and positively selected for CCR7, excluding terminally differentiated effector memory CD45RA+ cells. Sequencing input: naive CD8+ T cells sorted from blood. Receptors originate from a man aged 18 to 30 in good health.

This chain uses TRBV4-1 with TRBJ2-7; no reliable D call. Germline CDR1 MGHRA, CDR2 YSYEKL. This CDR3 region has 16 residues. V was trimmed by 1 base and J by 1 base, leaving 14 bases between them. The CDR3 here is CASSQAYMGFSYEQYF. CDR3 DNA sequence: TGCGCCAGCAGCCAAGCATACATGGGCTTTTCCTACGAGCAGTACTTC.

The rearrangement uses TRBV6-5 and TRBJ2-1; 9 bases map to TRBD1. CDR3 size: 14 residues. Trimming cost V 7 bases and J 9 bases; bases outside gene matches: 10. The germline V gene encodes CDR1 MNHEY and CDR2 SVGAGI. The CDR3 coding sequence is TGTGCCAGCATCGGGGACAGGGAACCTTTTGAGCAGTTCTTC. It codes for CASIGDREPFEQFF.

The chain links TRBV27 to TRBJ1-1; D is uncertain. V shed 3 bases and J shed 8 bases, with 10 bases lying between them. The CDR3 length is 12 residues. Germline loops: CDR1 MNHEY, CDR2 SMNVEV (reference sequence). The DNA of the CDR3 is TGTGCCAGCAGTTTCGGGAGCGGCGAAGCTTTCTTT. As protein: CASSFGSGEAFF.

The chain joins TRBV27 to TRBJ2-3; 9 nucleotides line up with TRBD1. CDR3 length: 16 residues. The V and J ends lost 4 bases and 3 bases, in that order; junction bases with no gene match: 8. Germline CDR1 MNHEY, CDR2 SMNVEV (reference sequence). In DNA, the CDR3 is TGTGCCAGCAGTTCGCAGTGGGGACAGGGAACAGATACGCAGTATTTT. It codes for CASSSQWGQGTDTQYF.

This sequence joins TRBV4-1 and TRBJ2-2; tentative D call: TRBD1 (5 bases). From germline, CDR1 is MGHRA and CDR2 YSYEKL. The V end lost 3 bases, the J end lost 0 bases, and 11 bases lay between the germline ends. The CDR3 runs to 16 residues. CDR3 DNA: TGCGCCAGCAGCCACAAAACAGGAGCGAACACCGGGGAGCTGTTTTTT. It is translated as CASSHKTGANTGELFF.